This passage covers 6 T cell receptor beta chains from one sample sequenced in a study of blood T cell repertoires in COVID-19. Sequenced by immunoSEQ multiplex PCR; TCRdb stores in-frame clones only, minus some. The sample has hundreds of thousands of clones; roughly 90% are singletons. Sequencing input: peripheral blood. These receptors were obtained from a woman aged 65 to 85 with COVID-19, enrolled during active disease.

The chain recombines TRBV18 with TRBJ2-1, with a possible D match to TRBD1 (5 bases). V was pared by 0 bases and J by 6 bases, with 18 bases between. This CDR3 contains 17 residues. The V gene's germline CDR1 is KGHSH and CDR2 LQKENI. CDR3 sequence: CASSPPRQNPSGNEQFF. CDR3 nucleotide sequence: TGTGCCAGCTCACCACCGAGACAGAATCCGAGTGGCAATGAGCAGTTCTTC.

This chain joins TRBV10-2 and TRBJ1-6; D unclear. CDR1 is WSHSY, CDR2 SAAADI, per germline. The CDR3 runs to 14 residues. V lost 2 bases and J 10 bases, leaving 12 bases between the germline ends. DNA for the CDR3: TGCGCCAGCAGTGAGGAGGGATATGGATCACCCCTCCACTTT. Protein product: CASSEEGYGSPLHF.

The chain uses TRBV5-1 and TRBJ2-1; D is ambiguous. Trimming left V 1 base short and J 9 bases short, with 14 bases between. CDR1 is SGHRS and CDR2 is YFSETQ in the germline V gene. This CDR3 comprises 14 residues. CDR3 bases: TGCGCCAGCAGCTTGACGGGTACCCCGGCTGAGCAGTTCTTC. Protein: CASSLTGTPAEQFF.

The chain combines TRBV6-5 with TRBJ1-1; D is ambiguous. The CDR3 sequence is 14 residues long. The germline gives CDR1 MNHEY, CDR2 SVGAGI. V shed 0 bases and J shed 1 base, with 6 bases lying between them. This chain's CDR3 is CASSYSHKNTEAFF. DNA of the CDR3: TGTGCCAGCAGTTACTCGCACAAGAACACTGAAGCTTTCTTT.

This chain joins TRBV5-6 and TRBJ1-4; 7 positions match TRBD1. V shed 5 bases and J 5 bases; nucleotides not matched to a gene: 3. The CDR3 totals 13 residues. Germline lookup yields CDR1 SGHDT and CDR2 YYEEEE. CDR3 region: CASRRQGNEKLFF. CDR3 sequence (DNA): TGTGCCAGCAGAAGACAGGGAAATGAAAAACTGTTTTTT.

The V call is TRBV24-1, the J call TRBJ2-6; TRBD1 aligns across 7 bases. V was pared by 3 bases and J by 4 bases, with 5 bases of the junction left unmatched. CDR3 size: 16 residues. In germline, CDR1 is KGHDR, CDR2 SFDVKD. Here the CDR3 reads CATSDRTGEGANVLTF. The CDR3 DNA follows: TGTGCCACCAGTGATCGAACAGGGGAAGGGGCCAACGTCCTGACTTTC.